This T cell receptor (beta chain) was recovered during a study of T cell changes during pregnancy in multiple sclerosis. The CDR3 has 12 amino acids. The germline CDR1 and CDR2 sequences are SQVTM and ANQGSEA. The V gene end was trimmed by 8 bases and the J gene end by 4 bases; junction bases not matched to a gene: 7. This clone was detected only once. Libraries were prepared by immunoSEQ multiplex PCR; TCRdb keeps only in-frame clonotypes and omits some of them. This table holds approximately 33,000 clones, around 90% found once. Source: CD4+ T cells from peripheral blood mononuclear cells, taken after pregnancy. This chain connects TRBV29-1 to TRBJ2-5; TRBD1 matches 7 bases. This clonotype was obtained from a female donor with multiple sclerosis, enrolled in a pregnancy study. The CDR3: CSSRQGLETQYF. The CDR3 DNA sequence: TGCAGCAGCCGACAGGGCTTAGAGACCCAGTACTTC.